The clone carrying this T cell receptor beta chain was counted a single time. Antigen unknown. The CDR3 sequence is 14 residues long. Trimming removed 3 bases at V and 5 bases at J, with 11 bases between. Germline values: CDR1 MNHNS, CDR2 SASEGT. These data originate in a study of shared clonotypes between healthy human individuals. Overall study results and limits: Some naive CD4 clonotypes, roughly 5%, turned up in common across a few donors.

Measured with immunoSEQ multiplex PCR; TCRdb has only the in-frame clones, and not every one. The data contain roughly 1 million clones, around 75% of them singletons. The receptor was derived from a man aged 18 to 30 in good health. The chain combines TRBV6-1 with TRBJ1-5; D not resolved. Sequencing was carried out using memory CD4+ T cells sorted from blood. Subset: CD45RA-negative fraction. The CDR3 DNA follows: TGTGCCAGCAGTGAGAACATATCCCATCAGCCCCAGCATTTT. It encodes CASSENISHQPQHF.